Listed here are 25 T cell receptor beta chains from one sample, sequenced in a study of blood T cell repertoires in COVID-19 (TCRdb year 2020). The library was generated by the immunoSEQ multiplex PCR assay. TCRdb's version of the immuneACCESS table is confined to in-frame rearrangements and falls short of the full clone set. An unresolved V gene accounts for under half of the shortfall where checked; the remainder is of unknown origin. Counted in this sample were some 140,000 clones; about four fifths of them appeared once. Jointly, the top ten make up approximately 3% of the sample. The specimen was peripheral blood. Source of these receptors: a woman of 80 years or more with acute or convalescent COVID-19.

The chain joins TRBV5-8 to TRBJ1-4; D gene unclear. There are 16 residues in the CDR3. Between the trimmed V and J ends, which lost 4 bases and 2 bases, there was a span of 15 bases. Germline-derived CDR1 and CDR2 are SGHTS and YDEGEE. The CDR3 nucleotides read TGTGCCAGCAGCGAAGACAAAGTAAGGACTAATGAAAAACTGTTTTTT. Translated: CASSEDKVRTNEKLFF.

This chain links TRBV19 with TRBJ1-5; 7 bases agree with TRBD1. V shed 5 bases and J 3 bases; nucleotides not matched to a gene: 7. Germline values: CDR1 LNHDA, CDR2 SQIVND (reference sequence). The length of the CDR3 is 15 residues. The CDR3 loop reads CASSSGQPDNQPQHF. The CDR3, as DNA: TGTGCCAGTAGTTCGGGACAGCCGGACAATCAGCCCCAGCATTTT. Looking up the rest from reference TRBV19 and TRBJ1-5 gives the full variable domain: DGGITQSPKYLFRKEGQNVTLSCEQNLNHDAMYWYRQDPGQGLRLIYYSQIVNDFQKGDIAEGYSVSREKKESFPLTVTSAQKNPTAFYLCASSSGQPDNQPQHFGDGTRLSIL.

The genes are TRBV27 and TRBJ2-3; the match to TRBD2 covers 11 bases. Trimming cost V 5 bases and J 2 bases; bases outside gene matches: 6. The V gene's germline CDR1 is MNHEY and CDR2 SMNVEV (reference sequence). CDR3 length equals 16 residues. CDR3 region: CASSIVAGGITDTQYF. The CDR3 coding sequence is TGTGCCAGCAGTATCGTAGCGGGGGGGATCACAGATACGCAGTATTTT.

This rearrangement joins TRBV2 to TRBJ2-2; 7 positions agree with TRBD1. Germline CDR1 SNHLY, CDR2 FYNNEI. Unmatched junction bases numbered 1, after V lost 4 bases and J lost 2 bases. This CDR3 has 14 residues. In DNA form, the CDR3 reads TGTGCCAGCAGTGGGGACAGTAACACCGGGGAGCTGTTTTTT. Translation gives CASSGDSNTGELFF.

V gene TRBV11-2 combines with J gene TRBJ2-2; TRBD2 agrees at 9 bases. Losses at the gene ends were 2 bases for V and 6 bases for J; bases not matched to a gene: 4. The CDR3 has 15 residues. Germline CDR1 SGHAT, CDR2 FQNNGV. The CDR3 sequence is CASSLMRGGAGELFF. DNA of the CDR3: TGTGCCAGCAGCTTAATGCGGGGGGGCGCCGGGGAGCTGTTTTTT.

This clone was counted only a few times. The chain links TRBV6-2 or TRBV6-3 to TRBJ1-2; 8 positions agree with TRBD1. The CDR3 covers 16 residues. Germline assignment: CDR1 MNHEY and CDR2 SVGEGT. Losses at the gene ends were 5 bases for V and 5 bases for J; bases not matched to a gene: 13. CDR3 DNA sequence: TGTGCCAGCAGTCCGGACAGGGTCCTTCTTGTATATGGCTACACCTTC. Its translation is CASSPDRVLLVYGYTF.

The rearrangement joins TRBV5-5 to TRBJ2-3, with D perhaps TRBD1 (5 bases). The V gene's germline CDR1 is SGHKS and CDR2 YYEKEE (reference sequence). The V end was cut by 1 base, the J end by 4 bases, with 10 bases between. CDR3 length: 14 residues. The CDR3, as DNA: TGTGCCAGCAGCTTGATGACAGAACCAGATACGCAGTATTTT. Amino acid sequence: CASSLMTEPDTQYF.

The V call is TRBV6-5, the J call TRBJ1-5; no reliable D call. The CDR3 contains 12 residues. CDR1 and CDR2 (germline): MNHEY, SVGAGI. Trimming removed 6 bases at V and 5 bases at J, with 8 bases between. The CDR3 DNA reads as TGTGCCAGCAGAAACATGGATCAGCCCCAGCATTTT. It codes for CASRNMDQPQHF.

This chain links TRBV11-2 with TRBJ2-1; 7 bases are a match to TRBD2. The CDR3 contains 12 residues. Germline CDR1 reads SGHAT; CDR2 reads FQNNGV. The trim removed 5 bases at V and 10 bases at J, leaving 5 bases unmatched. The CDR3 nucleotides are TGTGCCAGCAGCATCGGACTAGAAGAGCAGTTCTTC. It specifies CASSIGLEEQFF. The entire variable domain, with the rest obtained from reference TRBV11-2 and TRBJ2-1, is as follows: EAGVAQSPRYKIIEKRQSVAFWCNPISGHATLYWYQQILGQGPKLLIQFQNNGVVDDSQLPKDRFSAERLKGVDSTLKIQPAKLEDSAVYLCASSIGLEEQFFGPGTRLTVL.

This chain joins TRBV6-2 or TRBV6-3 and TRBJ2-4, with no clear D. The CDR3 is 13 amino acids. From germline, CDR1 is MNHEY and CDR2 SVGEGT. The V and J ends lost 0 bases and 5 bases respectively, with 5 bases between them. CDR3 amino acids: CASSYSGENIQYF. The CDR3 nucleotides read TGTGCCAGCAGTTACTCCGGAGAAAACATTCAGTACTTC.

The chain links TRBV27 to TRBJ2-5, with 7 bases that match TRBD1. The CDR3 consists of 12 residues. Germline V gene data show CDR1 as MNHEY and CDR2 as SMNVEV (reference sequence). The V and J ends lost 5 bases and 4 bases, in that order; junction bases with no gene match: 1. The CDR3 nucleotides read TGTGCCAGCAGTAACAGGGGAGAGACCCAGTACTTC. This codes for CASSNRGETQYF.

V is TRBV4-2 and J is TRBJ1-2, with no clear D. The ends were cut back, 1 base at V and 4 bases at J, with 16 bases in the middle. CDR3 size: 16 residues. In germline, CDR1 is LGHNA, CDR2 YNFKEQ. DNA for the CDR3: TGTGCCAGCAGCCAAGGTGGAGTAGGCGTCGGCTATGGCTACACCTTC. It translates to CASSQGGVGVGYGYTF.

The chain links TRBV5-1 to TRBJ2-3, with D possibly being TRBD2 (6 bases). The CDR3 contains 14 residues. Trimming stripped 0 bases from V and 3 bases from J, with 8 bases between. CDR1 is SGHRS, CDR2 YFSETQ, per germline. CDR3 in DNA: TGCGCCAGCAGCTTGGTGCGGGGAACAGATACGCAGTATTTT. This sequence encodes CASSLVRGTDTQYF.

This chain uses TRBV6-5 with TRBJ2-1, with 8 bases fitting TRBD1. In germline, CDR1 is MNHEY, CDR2 SVGAGI. The CDR3 runs to 13 residues. With V trimmed by 6 bases and J by 10 bases, 8 bases remained unmatched. The CDR3 region is CASSLMTGVEQFF. CDR3 DNA sequence: TGTGCCAGCAGCCTTATGACAGGGGTGGAGCAGTTCTTC.

The table lists this clone with a few counts. The chain carries TRBV19 and TRBJ1-1; no clear D. The CDR3 contains 12 residues. Per the germline V gene, CDR1 is LNHDA and CDR2 is SQIVND (reference sequence). Trimming left V 7 bases short and J 2 bases short, with 8 bases between. CDR3 sequence: CASKFSNTEAFF. The CDR3 DNA sequence: TGTGCCAGTAAATTCAGTAACACTGAAGCTTTCTTT.

The rearrangement joins TRBV5-1 to TRBJ2-3; TRBD2 agrees at 8 bases. The V and J ends lost 2 bases and 2 bases, in that order; junction bases with no gene match: 4. Germline values: CDR1 SGHRS, CDR2 YFSETQ. This CDR3 contains 15 residues. The DNA of the CDR3 is TGCGCCAGCAGCTTTAGCGGGGAGATCACAGATACGCAGTATTTT. Translated, it gives CASSFSGEITDTQYF.

The rearrangement joins TRBV10-3 to TRBJ2-5; 11 bases are shared with TRBD1. This CDR3 spans 13 amino acids. V was clipped by 9 bases and J by 5 bases; unmatched bases: 5. CDR1 and CDR2 from the germline V gene are ENHRY and SYGVKD. The CDR3 reads CAIAGQGEETQYF. The DNA for the CDR3 is TGTGCCATAGCGGGACAGGGGGAGGAGACCCAGTACTTC.

The genes are TRBV5-1 and TRBJ2-2; 8 bases are a match to TRBD2. After removal of 0 bases from V and 1 base from J, the junction contained 5 bases not matched to a gene. The V gene's germline CDR1 is SGHRS and CDR2 YFSETQ. This CDR3 spans 17 amino acids. DNA for the CDR3: TGCGCCAGCAGCTTGGAATTAGCGGGGCGGAACACCGGGGAGCTGTTTTTT. Its translation: CASSLELAGRNTGELFF.

The V call is TRBV9, the J call TRBJ1-4, with 10 bases matching TRBD1. In germline, CDR1 is SGDLS, CDR2 YYNGEE. Unmatched junction bases numbered 4, after V lost 1 base and J lost 7 bases. CDR3 length equals 15 residues. The CDR3 DNA is TGTGCCAGCAGCGTACCCGGACAGGGGGGTGAAAAACTGTTTTTT. Residues: CASSVPGQGGEKLFF.

V usage is TRBV2 and J usage is TRBJ1-2; possible D gene TRBD1, 6 bases. This CDR3 is built from 12 residues. Germline V gene lookup returns CDR1 SNHLY and CDR2 FYNNEI. V was trimmed by 5 bases and J by 4 bases, leaving 8 bases between them. CDR3 in DNA: TGTGCCAGCAGTCGGACAGCCTATGGCTACACCTTC. Protein product: CASSRTAYGYTF. The full variable domain, rest sourced from reference TRBV2 and TRBJ1-2, is EPEVTQTPSHQVTQMGQEVILRCVPISNHLYFYWYRQILGQKVEFLVSFYNNEISEKSEIFDDQFSVERPDGSNFTLKIRSTKLEDSAMYFCASSRTAYGYTFGSGTRLTVV.

The chain is built from TRBV5-1 and TRBJ1-6; D gene unclear. The germline V and J ends were trimmed by 0 bases and 8 bases, with 15 bases remaining between them. The CDR3 has 16 residues. CDR1 is SGHRS and CDR2 is YFSETQ in the germline V gene. The CDR3 nucleotides read TGCGCCAGCAGCTTGGACGGTCTAGGCCCCCATTCACCCCTCCACTTT. This translates into CASSLDGLGPHSPLHF.

This chain uses TRBV9 with TRBJ2-1; D possibly corresponds to TRBD2 (5 bases). Trimming pared 2 bases from V and 7 bases from J, leaving 10 bases between. This CDR3 has 13 amino acids. Germline values: CDR1 SGDLS, CDR2 YYNGEE. DNA for the CDR3: TGTGCCAGCAGCGTGGCGGGTCCGAATGAGCAGTTCTTC. It encodes CASSVAGPNEQFF.

The chain links TRBV11-2 to TRBJ2-1, with a possible D match to TRBD2 (6 bases). The CDR3 sequence is 15 residues long. The ends were cut back, 5 bases at V and 7 bases at J, with 18 bases in the middle. The germline V gene encodes CDR1 SGHAT and CDR2 FQNNGV. In nucleotides, the CDR3 is TGTGCCAGCAGCGTAAGCGGGCACGGGTTGAATGAGCAGTTCTTC. Its translation: CASSVSGHGLNEQFF.

This clone was observed a single time. The chain has TRBV29-1 and TRBJ1-1, with D perhaps TRBD1 (6 bases). Germline CDR1 reads SQVTM; CDR2 reads ANQGSEA. V lost 7 bases, J lost 1 base, and 13 bases lay in between. This CDR3 contains 13 residues. The CDR3 here is CSGQQGSNTEAFF. The CDR3 bases are TGCAGCGGTCAACAGGGCTCGAACACTGAAGCTTTCTTT.

The gene calls are TRBV3-1 (or the pseudogene TRBV3-2) and TRBJ2-3; D remains ambiguous. V was shortened by 2 bases and J by 4 bases, with 13 bases between the two germline ends. The CDR3 sequence is 15 residues long. Germline V gene lookup returns CDR1 LGHDT and CDR2 YNNKEL (reference sequence). The CDR3 spells CASSQMASSADTQYF. The CDR3 DNA sequence: TGTGCCAGCAGCCAAATGGCCTCCTCCGCAGATACGCAGTATTTT.